Presented here are 20 T cell receptor beta chains from one specimen sequenced in a study of shared clonotypes between healthy human individuals (dated by TCRdb to about 2020). The library came from the immunoSEQ multiplex PCR assay. TCRdb holds this immuneACCESS table with in-frame rearrangements only. Some clones are missing; in checked studies, unresolved V genes explain under half, and the rest has no known cause. This sample has about 2,100,000 clones in its table, and 93% of those were observed once. Together, the top ten hold more than 1.5% of the sample. CD8 naive samples were CD45RO-negative cells positively selected for CCR7, giving a CD45RA+CCR7+ population that excluded TemRA cells. The sample was naive CD8+ T cells from PBMCs. The meaning of the sample's cell subset or site label: CD45RA+CCR7+. These receptor sequences come from a man aged 18 to 29 in good health. Some clones in this sample may be carry-over from other donors' samples.

The chain has TRBV13 and TRBJ1-4; 7 positions match TRBD1. The CDR3 contains 14 residues. Germline CDR1 PRHDT, CDR2 FYEKMQ (reference sequence). V gave up 3 bases and J gave up 3 bases; unmatched junction bases: 1. CDR3 DNA: TGTGCCAGCAGCTTCGGGACAGCTAATGAAAAACTGTTTTTT. It codes for CASSFGTANEKLFF.

The V and J genes are TRBV6-5 and TRBJ2-1; D possibly corresponds to TRBD2 (6 bases). CDR3 length: 14 residues. Germline loops: CDR1 MNHEY, CDR2 SVGAGI. Trimming removed 5 bases at V and 8 bases at J, with 16 bases between. CDR3 in DNA: TGTGCCAGCAGTCCCGCCCCGGGGGTTCATGAGCAGTTCTTC. This sequence encodes CASSPAPGVHEQFF.

The genes are TRBV10-3 and TRBJ2-7, with D perhaps TRBD1 (6 bases). This CDR3 is built from 14 residues. The ends were cut back, 3 bases at V and 7 bases at J, with 16 bases in the middle. Germline loops: CDR1 ENHRY, CDR2 SYGVKD. CDR3 amino acids: CAISDPGVVWEQYF. The CDR3 bases are TGTGCCATCAGTGACCCAGGGGTCGTTTGGGAGCAGTACTTC.

The chain joins TRBV7-6 to TRBJ2-2, with D perhaps TRBD1 (6 bases). This CDR3 region has 15 residues. V lost 3 bases and J 7 bases, leaving 15 bases between the germline ends. CDR1 and CDR2 from the germline V gene are SGHVS and FNYEAQ. This CDR3 is CASSLGQGTVGELFF. CDR3 DNA: TGTGCCAGCAGCTTGGGCCAGGGGACGGTCGGGGAGCTGTTTTTT. Complete variable domain (other parts from reference TRBV7-6 and TRBJ2-2): GAGVSQSPRYKVTKRGQDVALRCDPISGHVSLYWYRQALGQGPEFLTYFNYEAQQDKSGLPNDRFSAERPEGSISTLTIQRTEQRDSAMYRCASSLGQGTVGELFFGEGSRLTVL.

A single count supports this clone. The chain joins TRBV5-6 to TRBJ2-1; no clear D. Germline V lookup: CDR1 SGHDT, CDR2 YYEEEE. The V gene lost 4 bases and the J gene lost 8 bases, with 16 bases spanning the gap. The length of the CDR3 is 14 residues. CDR3 amino acids: CASSGRYESDEQFF. The CDR3 DNA reads TGTGCCAGCAGCGGGCGATATGAATCAGATGAGCAGTTCTTC.

The chain employs TRBV4-1 and TRBJ2-1, with TRBD2 matching 11 bases. From germline, CDR1 is MGHRA and CDR2 YSYEKL. J lost 7 bases, V lost 1 base, and 12 bases had no gene match. The CDR3 has 18 residues. The CDR3 DNA sequence: TGCGCCAGCAGCCAAGGCCCCGTACTAGCGGGAGTAGGTAATGAGCAGTTCTTC. This sequence encodes CASSQGPVLAGVGNEQFF.

V gene TRBV19 combines with J gene TRBJ1-2; D call uncertain. Deletions cut 0 bases from V and 8 bases from J, with 16 bases between. Germline CDR1 reads LNHDA; CDR2 reads SQIVND (reference sequence). There are 15 residues in the CDR3. CDR3 sequence reads: CASSIDSGSRLGYTF. Here the CDR3 DNA reads TGTGCCAGTAGTATAGATTCGGGCAGTCGGCTCGGCTACACCTTC.

J is TRBJ1-3 and V is TRBV29-1; 7 bases match TRBD1. Germline V gene sequence: CDR1 SQVTM, CDR2 ANQGSEA. With 1 base clipped from V and 2 bases from J, the junction kept 11 bases outside the gene matches. The CDR3 is made up of 17 amino acids. CDR3 in DNA: TGCAGCGTTGAAGCCCCGGCAGTAGGGGGCCCTGGAAACACCATATATTTT. This gives the protein CSVEAPAVGGPGNTIYF.

V and J are TRBV5-8 and TRBJ2-2; D not resolved. The length of the CDR3 is 14 residues. The germline V gene encodes CDR1 SGHTS and CDR2 YDEGEE. The V gene lost 5 bases and the J gene lost 5 bases, with 13 bases spanning the gap. The CDR3 DNA reads as TGTGCCAGCAGACCGCACCCCGGGACCGGGGAGCTGTTTTTT. Its protein is CASRPHPGTGELFF.

V gene TRBV13 combines with J gene TRBJ1-1, with D maybe TRBD1 (5 bases). Germline CDR1 and CDR2: PRHDT and FYEKMQ (reference sequence). V lost 5 bases and J 3 bases, leaving 10 bases between the germline ends. CDR3 length: 13 amino acids. CDR3 protein: CASSEGGDTEAFF. CDR3 sequence (DNA): TGTGCCAGCAGCGAGGGAGGGGACACTGAAGCTTTCTTT.

This chain connects TRBV27 to TRBJ2-7; TRBD1 aligns across 7 bases. Germline CDR1 is MNHEY and CDR2 is SMNVEV (reference sequence). The CDR3 length is 14 residues. The junction had 8 bases not matched to a gene; V was cut back by 8 bases and J by 1 base. CDR3 loop: CASRPQGLSYEQYF. The CDR3 nucleotides read TGTGCCAGCCGGCCACAGGGGCTATCCTACGAGCAGTACTTC.

The genes are TRBV4-3 and TRBJ2-6; D perhaps matches TRBD1 (6 bases). This CDR3 region has 18 residues. Germline CDR1 is LGHNA and CDR2 is YSLEER. The V and J ends lost 4 bases and 0 bases respectively, with 16 bases between them. CDR3 protein: CASSRLTGHYSGANVLTF. The CDR3 nucleotides read TGCGCCAGCAGCCGATTGACAGGACACTACTCTGGGGCCAACGTCCTGACTTTC.

The chain links TRBV27 to TRBJ2-2; D may correspond to TRBD1 or TRBD2 (5 bases each). The CDR3 is 17 residues long. In germline, CDR1 is MNHEY, CDR2 SMNVEV (reference sequence). The V and J ends lost 2 bases and 4 bases respectively, with 17 bases between them. The CDR3: CASSLGAGSGATGELFF. DNA for the CDR3: TGTGCCAGCAGTTTAGGGGCGGGTAGTGGGGCCACCGGGGAGCTGTTTTTT.

The chain joins TRBV5-1 to TRBJ2-7; TRBD2 might be the D (5 bases). The germline V gene encodes CDR1 SGHRS and CDR2 YFSETQ. Trimming cost V 2 bases and J 2 bases, with 20 bases left between them. CDR3 length: 17 residues. CDR3 sequence reads: CASSFNLATYAPYEQYF. As DNA, the CDR3 is TGCGCCAGCAGCTTCAACCTAGCTACTTATGCTCCCTACGAGCAGTACTTC.

This clone was counted a single time. The CDR3 sequence: CASSLDETGAWGQFF. The CDR3 DNA reads as TGTGCCAGCAGCTTGGATGAGACAGGGGCCTGGGGGCAGTTCTTC. The rearrangement links TRBV5-6 to TRBJ2-1, with TRBD1 matching over 8 bases. With 0 bases clipped from V and 12 bases from J, the junction kept 11 bases outside the gene matches. The CDR3 covers 15 residues. Germline loops: CDR1 SGHDT, CDR2 YYEEEE.

This chain joins TRBV28 and TRBJ2-1; a possible D gene is TRBD1 (5 bases). Germline assignment: CDR1 MDHEN and CDR2 SYDVKM. CDR3 size: 15 residues. The V and J ends lost 6 bases and 8 bases respectively, with 20 bases between them. CDR3 amino acids: CASSSPGLKGDEQFF. The CDR3, as DNA: TGTGCCAGCAGCTCCCCTGGCCTCAAAGGGGATGAGCAGTTCTTC. Full variable domain (remainder filled in from reference TRBV28 and TRBJ2-1): DVKVTQSSRYLVKRTGEKVFLECVQDMDHENMFWYRQDPGLGLRLIYFSYDVKMKEKGDIPEGYSVSREKKERFSLILESASTNQTSMYLCASSSPGLKGDEQFFGPGTRLTVL.

This clone has just a few counts. The genes are TRBV9 and TRBJ1-5; D is perhaps TRBD1 (6 bases). Per germline, CDR1 SGDLS and CDR2 YYNGEE. The CDR3 has 14 residues. V was trimmed by 3 bases and J by 3 bases, leaving 10 bases between them. CDR3 in DNA: TGTGCCAGCAGCGGAGGGGGGTACAATCAGCCCCAGCATTTT. It is translated as CASSGGGYNQPQHF.

V usage is TRBV6-5 and J usage is TRBJ2-6; D not certain. V lost 0 bases to trimming and J lost 2 bases, with 5 bases between them. The CDR3 extends over 15 amino acids. Per the germline V gene, CDR1 is MNHEY and CDR2 is SVGAGI. DNA for the CDR3: TGTGCCAGCAGTTACTCAGAGGCTGGGGCCAACGTCCTGACTTTC. It codes for CASSYSEAGANVLTF.

The rearrangement links TRBV5-1 to TRBJ2-7; tentatively, D is TRBD1 (6 bases). CDR3 length equals 17 residues. The germline V gene has CDR1 SGHRS and CDR2 YFSETQ. V was cut by 0 bases and J by 0 bases, with 16 bases left in between. CDR3 region: CASSLAPGATTSYEQYF. For the CDR3, the DNA is TGCGCCAGCAGCTTGGCCCCAGGGGCGACTACCTCCTACGAGCAGTACTTC.

The V and J genes are TRBV7-2 and TRBJ2-7; 7 nucleotides line up with TRBD2. The CDR3 is made up of 15 amino acids. CDR1 SGHTA and CDR2 FQGNSA come from the germline V gene. J was trimmed by 3 bases and V by 4 bases; bases with no gene match: 9. CDR3 sequence: CASSYGLDGGYEQYF. Written as DNA, the CDR3 is TGTGCCAGCAGCTACGGACTAGATGGCGGCTACGAGCAGTACTTC.